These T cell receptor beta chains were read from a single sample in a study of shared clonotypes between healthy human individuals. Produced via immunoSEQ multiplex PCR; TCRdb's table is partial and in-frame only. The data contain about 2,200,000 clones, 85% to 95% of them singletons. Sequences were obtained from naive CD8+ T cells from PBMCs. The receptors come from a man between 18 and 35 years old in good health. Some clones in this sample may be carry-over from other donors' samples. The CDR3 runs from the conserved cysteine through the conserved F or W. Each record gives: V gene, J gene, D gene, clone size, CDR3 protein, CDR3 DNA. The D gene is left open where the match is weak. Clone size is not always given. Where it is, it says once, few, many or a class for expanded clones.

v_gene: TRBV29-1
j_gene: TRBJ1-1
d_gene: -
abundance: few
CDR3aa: CSVEAQIGAFF
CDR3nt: TGCAGCGTTGAAGCCCAGATTGGAGCTTTCTTT

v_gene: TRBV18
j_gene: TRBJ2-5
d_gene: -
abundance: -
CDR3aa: CASSPRRAGETQYF
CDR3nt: TGTGCCAGCTCACCCCGCCGGGCGGGAGAGACCCAGTACTTC

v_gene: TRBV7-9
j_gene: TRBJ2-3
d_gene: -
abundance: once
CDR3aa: CASSLIEGSTDTQYF
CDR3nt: TGTGCCAGCAGCTTAATTGAGGGGAGCACAGATACGCAGTATTTT

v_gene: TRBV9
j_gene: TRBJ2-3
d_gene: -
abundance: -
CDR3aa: CASSVSSTDTQYF
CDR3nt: TGTGCCAGCAGCGTATCTAGCACAGATACGCAGTATTTT

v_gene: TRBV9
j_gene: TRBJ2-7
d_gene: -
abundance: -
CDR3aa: CASSGRDRDGSEQYF
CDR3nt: TGTGCCAGCAGCGGCAGGGATAGGGACGGTAGCGAGCAGTACTTC

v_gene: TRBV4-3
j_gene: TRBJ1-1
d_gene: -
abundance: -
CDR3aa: CASSQDLEGVGAFF
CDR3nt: TGCGCCAGCAGCCAAGATCTTGAGGGGGTGGGAGCTTTCTTT

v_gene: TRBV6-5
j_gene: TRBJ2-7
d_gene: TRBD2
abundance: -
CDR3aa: CASRASGEAYEQYF
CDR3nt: TGTGCCAGCAGGGCTAGCGGGGAAGCCTACGAGCAGTACTTC

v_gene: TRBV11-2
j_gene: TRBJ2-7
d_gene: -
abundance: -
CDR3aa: CASSLVAVVSQSYEQYF
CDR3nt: TGTGCCAGCAGCTTAGTTGCCGTGGTCAGCCAGTCCTACGAGCAGTACTTC

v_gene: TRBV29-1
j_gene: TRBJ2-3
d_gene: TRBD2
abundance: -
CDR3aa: CSVEFPLAGGDRDTQYF
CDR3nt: TGCAGCGTTGAGTTTCCTCTAGCGGGAGGAGATAGAGATACGCAGTATTTT

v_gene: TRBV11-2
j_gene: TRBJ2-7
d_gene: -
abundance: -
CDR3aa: CASSFPHPSSYEQYF
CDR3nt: TGTGCCAGCAGCTTCCCTCACCCCAGCTCCTACGAGCAGTACTTC

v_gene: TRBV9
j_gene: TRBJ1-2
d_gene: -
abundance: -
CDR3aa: CASSPVGQPRGKGYTF
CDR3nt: TGTGCCAGCAGCCCCGTTGGACAGCCGAGGGGAAAAGGCTACACCTTC

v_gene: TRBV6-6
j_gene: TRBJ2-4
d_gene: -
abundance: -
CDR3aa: CASSYGTEGVLNIQYF
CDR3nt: TGTGCCAGCAGTTATGGTACTGAGGGGGTTTTGAACATTCAGTACTTC

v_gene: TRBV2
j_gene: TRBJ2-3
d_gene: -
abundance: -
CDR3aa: CASSNHRETDTQYF
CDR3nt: TGTGCCAGCAGTAATCACAGGGAGACAGATACGCAGTATTTT

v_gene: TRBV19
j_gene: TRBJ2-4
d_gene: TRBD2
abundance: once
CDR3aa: CASSEGTSGRYIQYF
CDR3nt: TGTGCCAGTAGCGAAGGGACTAGCGGGAGATACATTCAGTACTTC

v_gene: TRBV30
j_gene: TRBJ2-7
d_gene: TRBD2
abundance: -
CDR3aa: CAWRWTSGSMDEQYF
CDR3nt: TGTGCCTGGAGGTGGACTAGCGGGAGTATGGACGAGCAGTACTTC

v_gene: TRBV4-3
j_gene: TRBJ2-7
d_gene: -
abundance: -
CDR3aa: CASSQEQEITYEQYF
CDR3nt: TGCGCCAGCAGCCAAGAACAGGAAATAACCTACGAGCAGTACTTC

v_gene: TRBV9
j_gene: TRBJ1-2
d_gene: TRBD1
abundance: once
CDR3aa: CASSPAGTGRYGYTF
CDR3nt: TGTGCCAGCAGCCCCGCCGGGACAGGTCGTTATGGCTACACCTTC

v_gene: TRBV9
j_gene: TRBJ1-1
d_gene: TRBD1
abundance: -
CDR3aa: CASSPSGTGIVGTEAFF
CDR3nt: TGTGCCAGCAGCCCTAGCGGGACAGGAATTGTAGGCACTGAAGCTTTCTTT

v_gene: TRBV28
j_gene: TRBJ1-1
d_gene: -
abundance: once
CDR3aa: CASSWYAENTEAFF
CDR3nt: TGTGCCAGCAGTTGGTACGCCGAGAACACTGAAGCTTTCTTT

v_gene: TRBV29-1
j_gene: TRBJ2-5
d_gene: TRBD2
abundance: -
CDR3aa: CSVGDGLVKETQYF
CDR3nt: TGCAGCGTTGGGGACGGACTAGTCAAAGAGACCCAGTACTTC

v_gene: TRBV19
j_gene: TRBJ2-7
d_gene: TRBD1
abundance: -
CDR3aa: CASSIEGQGGPAGFSYEQYF
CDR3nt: TGTGCCAGTAGTATAGAGGGACAGGGAGGACCAGCGGGCTTCTCCTACGAGCAGTACTTC

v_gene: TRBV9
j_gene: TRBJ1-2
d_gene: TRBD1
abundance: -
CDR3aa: CASSVATGTGSNYGYTF
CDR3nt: TGTGCCAGCAGCGTAGCTACTGGGACAGGGTCTAACTATGGCTACACCTTC

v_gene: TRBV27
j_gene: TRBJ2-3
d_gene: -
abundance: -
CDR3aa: CASSPYERDISTDTQYF
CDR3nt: TGTGCCAGCAGTCCCTACGAGCGGGACATATCCACAGATACGCAGTATTTT

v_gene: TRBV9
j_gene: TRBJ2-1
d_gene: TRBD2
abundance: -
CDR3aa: CASSASIPGLVNNEQFF
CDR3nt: TGTGCCAGCAGCGCTTCGATACCGGGACTAGTCAACAATGAGCAGTTCTTC

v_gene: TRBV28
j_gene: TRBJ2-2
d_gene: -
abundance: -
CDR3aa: CASSVAGELFF
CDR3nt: TGTGCCAGCAGTGTAGCGGGGGAGCTGTTTTTT

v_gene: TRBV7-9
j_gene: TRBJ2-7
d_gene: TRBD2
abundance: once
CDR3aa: CASSRSLAATYEQYF
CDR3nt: TGTGCCAGCAGCCGATCGCTAGCGGCTACCTACGAGCAGTACTTC

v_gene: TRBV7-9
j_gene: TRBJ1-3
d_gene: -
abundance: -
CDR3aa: CASSGSLWGVGAGNTIYF
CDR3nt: TGTGCCAGCAGTGGGTCCTTATGGGGTGTCGGCGCTGGAAACACCATATATTTT

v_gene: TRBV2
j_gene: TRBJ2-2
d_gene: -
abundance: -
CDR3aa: CASSDPKHLMNTGELFF
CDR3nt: TGTGCCAGCAGTGATCCCAAGCACCTTATGAACACCGGGGAGCTGTTTTTT

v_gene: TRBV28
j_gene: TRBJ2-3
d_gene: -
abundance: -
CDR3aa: CARPGLSTADTQYF
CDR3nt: TGTGCCAGACCGGGACTTTCCACGGCAGATACGCAGTATTTT

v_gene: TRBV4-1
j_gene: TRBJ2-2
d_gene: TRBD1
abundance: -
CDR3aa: CASSQPRVGGPGELFF
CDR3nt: TGCGCCAGCAGCCAACCCAGGGTAGGGGGCCCCGGGGAGCTGTTTTTT

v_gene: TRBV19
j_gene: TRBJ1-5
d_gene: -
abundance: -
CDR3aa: CASSGVRSPQHF
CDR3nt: TGTGCCAGTAGTGGGGTGCGCTCGCCCCAGCATTTT

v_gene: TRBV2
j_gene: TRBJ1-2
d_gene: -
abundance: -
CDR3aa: CASGRSYGYTF
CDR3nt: TGTGCCAGCGGGCGGTCCTATGGCTACACCTTC

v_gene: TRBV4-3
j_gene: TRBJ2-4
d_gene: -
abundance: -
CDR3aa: CASSPDWVAKNIQYF
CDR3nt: TGCGCCAGCAGTCCGGACTGGGTAGCCAAAAACATTCAGTACTTC

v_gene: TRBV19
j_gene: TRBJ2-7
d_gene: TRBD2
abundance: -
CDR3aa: CASSNTSGRIYEQYF
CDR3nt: TGTGCCAGTAGTAACACTAGCGGGAGAATCTACGAGCAGTACTTC

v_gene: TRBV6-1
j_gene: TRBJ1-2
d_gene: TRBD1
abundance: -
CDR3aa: CASSERGAPPGTVRYGYTF
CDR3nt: TGTGCCAGCAGTGAACGAGGGGCTCCCCCGGGGACAGTTCGGTATGGCTACACCTTC

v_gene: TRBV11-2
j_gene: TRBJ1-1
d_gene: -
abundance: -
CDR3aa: CASSQPRDMNTEAFF
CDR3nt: TGTGCCAGCAGCCAACCCCGGGACATGAACACTGAAGCTTTCTTT

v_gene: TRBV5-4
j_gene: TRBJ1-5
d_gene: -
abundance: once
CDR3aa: CASSRAGGPYSNQPQHF
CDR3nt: TGTGCCAGCAGCCGGGCCGGGGGCCCCTATAGCAATCAGCCCCAGCATTTT

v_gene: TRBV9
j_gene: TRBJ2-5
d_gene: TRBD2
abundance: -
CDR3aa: CASSPQLGLAGVTGETQYF
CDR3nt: TGTGCCAGCAGCCCGCAATTGGGACTAGCGGGAGTCACCGGGGAGACCCAGTACTTC

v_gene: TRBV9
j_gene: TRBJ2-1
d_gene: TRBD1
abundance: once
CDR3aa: CASSVQRQGGGQFF
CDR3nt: TGTGCCAGCAGCGTTCAACGACAGGGTGGGGGGCAGTTCTTC